The 15 T cell receptor beta chains presented below share a single source sample, sequenced in a study of cytomegalovirus exposure and HLA in healthy donors (dated by TCRdb to about 2017). Receptors were amplified or captured by the immunoSEQ multiplex PCR assay. For the multiplex PCR, a mixture combining 60 forward primers for TCR Vbeta segments and 13 reverse primers for TCR Jbeta segments was used. What TCRdb holds here is the immuneACCESS table cut down to in-frame rearrangements. Part of the clones is not present; checked against another copy, under half of the missing clones reflect an unresolved V gene, and the others are unexplained. The sample's table lists a count of approximately 190,000 clones. The biggest ten clones account for less than 6.5% of the sample. The sequenced sample was PBMCs. Source of these receptors: a young man in good health and CMV-seronegative.

The chain links TRBV6-1 to TRBJ2-1; maybe TRBD1 (6 bases). Germline CDR1 reads MNHNS; CDR2 reads SASEGT. The CDR3 is made up of 15 amino acids. Deletions cut 7 bases from V and 4 bases from J, with 17 bases between. Written as DNA, the CDR3 is TGTGCCAGCATGTTCCTTCCGGGACAATACAATGAGCAGTTCTTC. Protein sequence: CASMFLPGQYNEQFF.

The chain has TRBV6-5 and TRBJ1-1; 10 bases fit TRBD1. J was trimmed by 3 bases and V by 10 bases; bases with no gene match: 11. Germline V lookup: CDR1 MNHEY, CDR2 SVGAGI. This CDR3 has 15 residues. The CDR3 DNA follows: TGTGCCACATCAGCGGGACAGGGGACCTACACTGAAGCTTTCTTT. It translates to CATSAGQGTYTEAFF.

J is TRBJ1-1 and V is TRBV6-6; TRBD1 agrees at 8 bases. This CDR3 has 13 residues. Germline V gene sequence: CDR1 MNHNY, CDR2 SVGAGI (reference sequence). V shed 2 bases and J 5 bases; nucleotides not matched to a gene: 1. The CDR3 nucleotides read TGTGCCAGCAGTTACGACAGGGGAACTGAAGCTTTCTTT. Its protein is CASSYDRGTEAFF.

The chain recombines TRBV10-3 with TRBJ2-7, with 8 bases lining up with TRBD1. The CDR3 is 14 amino acids. Unmatched junction bases numbered 10, after V lost 8 bases and J lost 4 bases. In germline, CDR1 is ENHRY, CDR2 SYGVKD. This CDR3 is CAIEAGTGEYEQYF. CDR3 bases: TGTGCCATCGAGGCCGGGACAGGCGAATACGAGCAGTACTTC.

The chain is built from TRBV7-9 and TRBJ2-7; 7 bases align to TRBD2. The CDR3 runs to 15 residues. V lost 5 bases and J lost 4; bases outside the gene matches: 11. Germline loops: CDR1 SEHNR, CDR2 FQNEAQ (reference sequence). CDR3 loop: CASSPPPGGSYEQYF. Here the CDR3 DNA reads TGTGCCAGCAGCCCCCCCCCGGGGGGATCATACGAGCAGTACTTC.

CDR3: CASSQGYVLRSPLHF. The DNA of the CDR3 is TGTGCCAGCAGTCAGGGGTACGTTTTGCGTTCACCCCTCCACTTT. The chain carries TRBV2 and TRBJ1-6; a weak D match, TRBD1 (6 bases). V was clipped by 5 bases and J by 9 bases, with 17 bases between them. The CDR3 consists of 15 residues. Per the germline V gene, CDR1 is SNHLY and CDR2 is FYNNEI.

The chain carries TRBV9 and TRBJ1-3; unclear D gene. The V gene lost 4 bases and the J gene lost 4 bases, with 12 bases spanning the gap. Germline lookup yields CDR1 SGDLS and CDR2 YYNGEE. The CDR3 covers 14 residues. CDR3 nucleotides: TGTGCCAGCAGCCGCGGGGTGGGAGGAAACACCATATATTTT. Translated: CASSRGVGGNTIYF.

The chain links TRBV6-5 to TRBJ1-1, with a tentative D call TRBD1 (5 bases). CDR1 and CDR2 (germline): MNHEY, SVGAGI. There are 15 residues in the CDR3. V was clipped by 6 bases and J by 1 base, with 15 bases between them. The CDR3 coding sequence is TGTGCCAGCAGCTCCGGAAGGGGCTGGAACACTGAAGCTTTCTTT. This sequence encodes CASSSGRGWNTEAFF.

As DNA, the CDR3 is TGTGCCAGTAGTATCCCGGGACAGGGGACCAACTATGGCTACACCTTC. It specifies CASSIPGQGTNYGYTF. The rearrangement joins TRBV19 to TRBJ1-2; 10 nucleotides agree with TRBD1. Per the germline V gene, CDR1 is LNHDA and CDR2 is SQIVND (reference sequence). V lost 3 bases to trimming and J lost 2 bases; unmatched junction nucleotides: 6. The CDR3 contains 16 residues. Using reference TRBV19 and TRBJ1-2 for the parts outside the CDR3, the full variable domain is DGGITQSPKYLFRKEGQNVTLSCEQNLNHDAMYWYRQDPGQGLRLIYYSQIVNDFQKGDIAEGYSVSREKKESFPLTVTSAQKNPTAFYLCASSIPGQGTNYGYTFGSGTRLTVV.

V is TRBV5-1 and J is TRBJ1-5; possibly TRBD1 for D (5 bases). The CDR3 is 14 residues long. The germline V gene encodes CDR1 SGHRS and CDR2 YFSETQ. V was shortened by 1 base and J by 6 bases, with 11 bases between the two germline ends. For the CDR3, the DNA is TGCGCCAGCAGCTTGTCAGGGCCGCCTCAGCCCCAGCATTTT. Translated, it gives CASSLSGPPQPQHF.

The V and J genes are TRBV5-1 and TRBJ2-3; 7 nucleotides line up with TRBD2. CDR3 length: 15 amino acids. V shed 0 bases, J shed 1 base, and the junction held 2 bases outside the gene matches. The germline CDR1 and CDR2 sequences are SGHRS and YFSETQ. The CDR3 DNA is TGCGCCAGCAGCTTGGCTACTAGCGGCACAGATACGCAGTATTTT. Residues: CASSLATSGTDTQYF.

The V call is TRBV7-9, the J call TRBJ2-1; 12 bases are shared with TRBD2. CDR3 length: 16 residues. CDR1 and CDR2 from the germline V gene are SEHNR and FQNEAQ (reference sequence). The ends lost 5 bases at V and 9 bases at J; junction bases unmatched: 11. CDR3 loop: CASSRRLAGAPGEQFF. CDR3 nucleotide sequence: TGTGCCAGCAGCCGACGACTAGCGGGGGCCCCGGGTGAGCAGTTCTTC.

The genes are TRBV9 and TRBJ2-3, with a tentative D call TRBD2 (6 bases). The CDR3 consists of 16 residues. Trimming removed 0 bases from V and 1 base from J, with 12 bases in between. Per the germline V gene, CDR1 is SGDLS and CDR2 is YYNGEE. The CDR3 nucleotides are TGTGCCAGCAGCGTAGGATCGACGGGGGGCACAGATACGCAGTATTTT. Its protein product is CASSVGSTGGTDTQYF.

This chain links TRBV15 with TRBJ1-1, with 11 positions matching TRBD1. With 3 bases clipped from V and 2 bases from J, the junction kept 5 bases outside the gene matches. Per the germline V gene, CDR1 is LNHNV and CDR2 is YYDKDF (reference sequence). This CDR3 spans 16 amino acids. In DNA, the CDR3 is TGTGCCACCAGCAGTGGACAGGGGGCGATTAACACTGAAGCTTTCTTT. This sequence encodes CATSSGQGAINTEAFF.

This chain joins TRBV11-2 and TRBJ2-7; the match to TRBD1 covers 8 bases. The CDR3 sequence is 14 residues long. V lost 5 bases to trimming and J lost 5 bases; unmatched junction nucleotides: 8. The germline gives CDR1 SGHAT, CDR2 FQNNGV. CDR3 DNA: TGTGCCAGCAGCGCCGGACAGGGAGTCGACGAGCAGTACTTC. It specifies CASSAGQGVDEQYF. The full variable domain, with the rest looked up from reference TRBV11-2 and TRBJ2-7, is EAGVAQSPRYKIIEKRQSVAFWCNPISGHATLYWYQQILGQGPKLLIQFQNNGVVDDSQLPKDRFSAERLKGVDSTLKIQPAKLEDSAVYLCASSAGQGVDEQYFGPGTRLTVT.